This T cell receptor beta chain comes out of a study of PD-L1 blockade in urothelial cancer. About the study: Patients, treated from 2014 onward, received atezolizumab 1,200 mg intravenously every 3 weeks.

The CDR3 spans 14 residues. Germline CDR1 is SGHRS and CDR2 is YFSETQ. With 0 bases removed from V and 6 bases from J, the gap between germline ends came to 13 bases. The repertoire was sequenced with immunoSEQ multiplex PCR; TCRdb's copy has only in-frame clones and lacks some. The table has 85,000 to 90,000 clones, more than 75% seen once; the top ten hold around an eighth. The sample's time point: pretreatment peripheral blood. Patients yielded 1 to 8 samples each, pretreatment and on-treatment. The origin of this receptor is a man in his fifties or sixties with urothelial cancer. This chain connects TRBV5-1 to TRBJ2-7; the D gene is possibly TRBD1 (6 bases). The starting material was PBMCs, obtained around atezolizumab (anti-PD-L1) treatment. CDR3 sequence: CASSLVPGAGEQYF. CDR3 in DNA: TGCGCCAGCAGCTTGGTCCCAGGGGCAGGCGAGCAGTACTTC.